A single T cell receptor beta chain is shown here with its context. Its antigen is currently unknown. The data stem from a study of CD8+ T cells in alopecia areata. General study points: Compared with normal scalp, lesional scalp had higher clonality and more expanded CD8+ clones. Resident alphabeta T cells of normal skin are also sequenced in scalp samples.

Punch biopsies of lesional scalp, plus peripheral blood, were taken from alopecia areata patients. Sequencing relied on a cDNA template that was reverse transcribed from extracted RNA. Clones were sequenced by immunoSEQ multiplex PCR, and TCRdb holds only the in-frame ones, with some missing. This sample has approximately 150,000 clones, with approximately 49% found just once. The CDR3 has 11 amino acids. V shed 5 bases and J shed 5 bases, with 4 bases lying between them. Germline assignment: CDR1 ENHRY and CDR2 SYGVKD. Sequencing was performed on CD4+ T cells sorted from blood, taken at week 0. The chain carries TRBV10-3 and TRBJ2-1; D gene ambiguous. The source of this sequence is a human donor with alopecia areata. This chain's CDR3 is CAISHNNEQFF. CDR3 nucleotide sequence: TGTGCCATCAGTCACAACAATGAGCAGTTCTTC.